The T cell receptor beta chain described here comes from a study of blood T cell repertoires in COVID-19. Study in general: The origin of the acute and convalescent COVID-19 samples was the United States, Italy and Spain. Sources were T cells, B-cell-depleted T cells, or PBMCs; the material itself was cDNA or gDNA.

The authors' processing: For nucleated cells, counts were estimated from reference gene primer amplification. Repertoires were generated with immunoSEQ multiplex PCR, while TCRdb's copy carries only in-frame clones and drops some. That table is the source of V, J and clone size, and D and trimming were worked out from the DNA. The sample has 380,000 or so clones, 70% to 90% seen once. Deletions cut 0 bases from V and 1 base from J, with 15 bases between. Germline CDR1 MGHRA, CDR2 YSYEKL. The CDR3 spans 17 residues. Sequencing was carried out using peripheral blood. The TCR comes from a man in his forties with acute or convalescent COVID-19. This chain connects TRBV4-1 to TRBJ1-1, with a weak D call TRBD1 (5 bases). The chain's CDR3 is CASSQDRGRRGNTEAFF. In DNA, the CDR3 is TGCGCCAGCAGCCAAGATAGGGGCAGGAGGGGGAACACTGAAGCTTTCTTT.